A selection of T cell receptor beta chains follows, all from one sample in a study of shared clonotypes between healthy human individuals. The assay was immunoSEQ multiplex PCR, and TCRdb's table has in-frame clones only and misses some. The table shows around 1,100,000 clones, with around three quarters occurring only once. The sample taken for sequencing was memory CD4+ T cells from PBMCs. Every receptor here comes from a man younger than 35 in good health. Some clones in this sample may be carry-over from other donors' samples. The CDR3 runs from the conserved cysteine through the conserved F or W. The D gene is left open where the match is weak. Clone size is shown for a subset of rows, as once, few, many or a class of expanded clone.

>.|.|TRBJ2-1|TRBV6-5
TGTGCCAGCAGTCGACAGGGGACTACTTACAATGAGCAGTTCTTC
CASSRQGTTYNEQFF
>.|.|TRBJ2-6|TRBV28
TGTGCCAGCAGTTTTAGGGGGGCAACCGGGGCCAACGTCCTGACTTTC
CASSFRGATGANVLTF
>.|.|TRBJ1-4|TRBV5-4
TGTGCCAGCAGCTCGTCGGGGGGCAGGGGTGTAACTAATGAAAAACTGTTTTTT
CASSSSGGRGVTNEKLFF
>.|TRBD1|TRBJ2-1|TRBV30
TGTGCCTGGAGTGGTCGCCCGGGACAGGGGATTTCCTACAATGAGCAGTTCTTC
CAWSGRPGQGISYNEQFF
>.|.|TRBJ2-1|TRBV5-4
TGTGCCAGCAGCGTGGACTATCGTGAGCAGTTCTTC
CASSVDYREQFF
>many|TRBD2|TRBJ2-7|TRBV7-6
TGTGCCAGCAGCCCGCGGACTAGCGGGACGATCGAGCAGTACTTC
CASSPRTSGTIEQYF
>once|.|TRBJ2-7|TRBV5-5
TGTGCCAGCAGCTTGAGTCCAGGGCTATACGAGCAGTACTTC
CASSLSPGLYEQYF
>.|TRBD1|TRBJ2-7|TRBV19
TGTGCCAGTAGCCCGGGACAGGGCTTCGCCATCTACGAGCAGTACTTC
CASSPGQGFAIYEQYF
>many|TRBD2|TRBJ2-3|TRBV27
TGTGCCAGCAGTACCGAGCGGGAGGGAGGGATCGTCGGTACGCAGTATTTT
CASSTEREGGIVGTQYF
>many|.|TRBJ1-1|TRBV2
TGTGCCAGCAGTGAAGCGCTTCAGTTGAACACTGAAGCTTTCTTT
CASSEALQLNTEAFF
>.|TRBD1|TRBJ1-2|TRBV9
TGTGCCAGCACCGTACAGGGGATTAACTATGGCTACACCTTC
CASTVQGINYGYTF
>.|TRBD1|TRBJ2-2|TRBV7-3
TGTGCCAGCAGCTTAGGAGACAGGGTCGGCGGGGAGCTGTTTTTT
CASSLGDRVGGELFF
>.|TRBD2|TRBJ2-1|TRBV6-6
TGTGCCAGCAGTTACTCGTACGGGAGGGCTGTCAATGAGCAGTTCTTC
CASSYSYGRAVNEQFF
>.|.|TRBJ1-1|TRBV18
TGTGCCAGCTCACCGATCAGCAGGGCCTCGGGAAACACTGAAGCTTTCTTT
CASSPISRASGNTEAFF
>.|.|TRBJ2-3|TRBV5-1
TGCGCCAGCAGCCCCGGAACGGACCCGGGTTTTGGTAGCAGCACAGATACGCAGTATTTT
CASSPGTDPGFGSSTDTQYF
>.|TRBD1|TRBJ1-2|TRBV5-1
TGCGCCAGCAGCTCCCTACAGGGGGAAGAGGGCTACACCTTC
CASSSLQGEEGYTF
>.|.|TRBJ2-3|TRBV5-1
TGCGCCAGCAACCTGGCGGTAAAGGGGGATACGCAGTATTTT
CASNLAVKGDTQYF
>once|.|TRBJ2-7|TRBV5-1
TGCGCCAGCAGCTTGGGACTAGTTGGGGCCTACGAGCAGTACTTC
CASSLGLVGAYEQYF
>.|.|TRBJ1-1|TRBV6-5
TGTGCCAGCAGTCAAACTAGGACGGGTGAAGCTTTCTTT
CASSQTRTGEAFF
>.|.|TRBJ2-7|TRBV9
TGTGCCAGCAATCCGACAGGCAACCCCTACGAGCAGTACTTC
CASNPTGNPYEQYF
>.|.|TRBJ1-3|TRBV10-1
TGCGCCAGCAGTGAGTTCTCTGGAAACACCATATATTTT
CASSEFSGNTIYF
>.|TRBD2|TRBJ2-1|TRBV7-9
TGTGCCAGCAGCCAACTGGGACTAGCGGGCTTCTACAATGAGCAGTTCTTC
CASSQLGLAGFYNEQFF
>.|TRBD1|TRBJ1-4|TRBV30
TGTGCCTGGAGTGTTCGGGCAGGGGGTTTTGAAAAACTGTTTTTT
CAWSVRAGGFEKLFF
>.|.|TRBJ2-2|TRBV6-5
TGTGCCAGCATGGGGGGAAAATTCACCGGGGAGCTGTTTTTT
CASMGGKFTGELFF
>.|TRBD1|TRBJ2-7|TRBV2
TGTGCCAGCAGTGGGGACAGGTCCTACGAGCAGTACTTC
CASSGDRSYEQYF
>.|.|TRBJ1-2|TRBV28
TGTGCCAGCAGTGATCCGGGTAACTATGGCTACACCTTC
CASSDPGNYGYTF
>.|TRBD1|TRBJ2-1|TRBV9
TGTGCCAGCAGCGTAGCGACAGGGACCAATGAGCAGTTCTTC
CASSVATGTNEQFF
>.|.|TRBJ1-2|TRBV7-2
TGTGCCAGCAGCTCACCGGGACGGCGGTATGGCTACACCTTC
CASSSPGRRYGYTF
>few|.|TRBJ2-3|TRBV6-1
TGTGCCAGCAGTGACACCGGGACCCGGAGCACAGATACGCAGTATTTT
CASSDTGTRSTDTQYF
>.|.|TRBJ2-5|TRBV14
TGTGCCAGCAGCCAAGTAGCCGGAATGCAAGAGACCCAGTACTTC
CASSQVAGMQETQYF
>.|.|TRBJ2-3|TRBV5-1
TGCGCCAGCAGCTTGACAGCGGCCCGCACAGATACGCAGTATTTT
CASSLTAARTDTQYF
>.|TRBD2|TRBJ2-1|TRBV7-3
TGTGCCAGCTCAACTCTAGCGGGAGGGAACAATGAGCAGTTCTTC
CASSTLAGGNNEQFF
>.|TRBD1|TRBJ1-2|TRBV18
TGTGCCAGCTCCTCCCAGGGACAGTCAGGCTACACCTTC
CASSSQGQSGYTF
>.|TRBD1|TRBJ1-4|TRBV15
TGTGCCACCAGCAGGCGACAGGGGGGCCCATCTGAAAAACTGTTTTTT
CATSRRQGGPSEKLFF
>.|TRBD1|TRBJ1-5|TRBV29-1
TGCAGCGTAGGAGAGACAGGGCCCAATCAGCCCCAGCATTTT
CSVGETGPNQPQHF
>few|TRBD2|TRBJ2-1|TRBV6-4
TGTGCCAGCAGTGTCTCGTGGACTAGCAATCAGCAGTTCTTC
CASSVSWTSNQQFF
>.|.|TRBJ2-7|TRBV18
TGTGCCAGCTCACCGTCGGTCCAGGGCTACGAGCAGTACTTC
CASSPSVQGYEQYF
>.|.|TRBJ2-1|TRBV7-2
TGTGCCAGCAGCTCCCACCGCATCCCCTACAATGAGCAGTTCTTC
CASSSHRIPYNEQFF
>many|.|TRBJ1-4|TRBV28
TGTGCCAGCAGTGGCGGTGGGGGAACTAATGAAAAACTGTTTTTT
CASSGGGGTNEKLFF
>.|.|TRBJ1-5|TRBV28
TGTGCCAGCAGTCCACCGGGGCGATTGCCCCAGCATTTT
CASSPPGRLPQHF
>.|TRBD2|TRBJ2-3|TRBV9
TGTGCCAGCAGCCTCGGGACTAGCGGGAGTGGGCGTCGCACAGATACGCAGTATTTT
CASSLGTSGSGRRTDTQYF
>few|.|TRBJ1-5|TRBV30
TGTGCCTGGAGTCAATCGACAGACCAGCCCCAGCATTTT
CAWSQSTDQPQHF
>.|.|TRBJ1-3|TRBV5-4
TGTGCCAGCAGTCGACAGTACTCTGGAAACACCATATATTTT
CASSRQYSGNTIYF
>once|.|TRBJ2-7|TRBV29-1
TGCAGCGTTGAGGTGGCGCTGGAGCAGTACTTC
CSVEVALEQYF
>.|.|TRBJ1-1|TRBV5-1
TGCGCCAGCAGCTTCGTCACAGCCGAGAACACTGAAGCTTTCTTT
CASSFVTAENTEAFF
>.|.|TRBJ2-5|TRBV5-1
TGCGCCAGCAGCTCCCAACCCCCGGCGGCCCAGTACTTC
CASSSQPPAAQYF